This T cell receptor (beta chain) was identified in a study of blood T cell repertoires in COVID-19. CDR3 length: 13 residues. Trimming cost V 2 bases and J 8 bases, with 12 bases left between them. Germline CDR1 and CDR2: KGHSH and LQKENI. This table comes from immunoSEQ multiplex PCR, and its TCRdb copy is limited to in-frame clones, with some not included. The table records more than 200,000 clones, approximately 80% of them present only once. The sample comprised PBMCs or T cells enriched from blood (not recorded which). The chain links TRBV18 to TRBJ1-2; D ambiguous. The TCR sequence derives from a man between 25 and 39 years old with acute COVID-19. The CDR3 sequence: CASSPSTGIGYTF. The DNA for the CDR3 is TGTGCCAGCTCACCATCAACGGGGATAGGCTACACCTTC.